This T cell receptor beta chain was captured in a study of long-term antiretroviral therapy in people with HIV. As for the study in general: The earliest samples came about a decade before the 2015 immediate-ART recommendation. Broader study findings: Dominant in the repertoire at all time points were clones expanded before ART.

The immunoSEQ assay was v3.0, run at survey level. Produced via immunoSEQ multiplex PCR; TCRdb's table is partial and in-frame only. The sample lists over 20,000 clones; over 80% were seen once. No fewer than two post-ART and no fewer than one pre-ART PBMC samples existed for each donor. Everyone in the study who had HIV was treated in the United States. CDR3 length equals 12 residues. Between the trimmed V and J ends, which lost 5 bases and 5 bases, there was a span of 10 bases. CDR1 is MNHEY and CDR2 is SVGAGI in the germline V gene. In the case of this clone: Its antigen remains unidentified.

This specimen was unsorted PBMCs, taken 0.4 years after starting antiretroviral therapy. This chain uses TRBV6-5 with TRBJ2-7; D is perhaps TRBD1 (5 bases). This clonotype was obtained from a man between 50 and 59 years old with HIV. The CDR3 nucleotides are TGTGCCAGCAGTAAAAACAGGAACGAGCAGTACTTC. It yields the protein CASSKNRNEQYF.